The 18 T cell receptor beta chains listed next were all sequenced from one sample in a study of shared clonotypes between healthy human individuals. This table comes from immunoSEQ multiplex PCR, and its TCRdb copy is limited to in-frame clones, with some not included. The sample yields roughly 2 million clones, 90% to 96% seen once. Sequences were obtained from naive CD4+ T cells sorted from blood. Subset: CD45RA+ positively selected. All receptors derive from a man aged 18 to 29 in good health.

The rearrangement links TRBV5-6 to TRBJ1-6; D may be TRBD1 (6 bases). Trimming left V 0 bases short and J 10 bases short, with 11 bases between. The CDR3 is made up of 14 amino acids. Germline-derived CDR1 and CDR2 are SGHDT and YYEEEE. The CDR3: CASSLGTGWSPLHF. In DNA form, the CDR3 reads TGTGCCAGCAGCTTGGGTACAGGGTGGTCACCCCTCCACTTT.

V usage is TRBV15 and J usage is TRBJ1-5, with D uncertain. Germline CDR1 is LNHNV and CDR2 is YYDKDF (reference sequence). The CDR3 runs 13 residues. The ends were cut back, 4 bases at V and 4 bases at J, with 8 bases in the middle. The CDR3 DNA sequence: TGTGCCACCAGCAAAGCTCGAAATCAGCCCCAGCATTTT. It specifies CATSKARNQPQHF.

This chain joins TRBV6-1 and TRBJ1-1, with TRBD1 identical over 12 bases. This CDR3 spans 15 amino acids. Germline lookup yields CDR1 MNHNS and CDR2 SASEGT. Trimming removed 5 bases from V and 5 bases from J; junction bases left unmatched: 6. In DNA form, the CDR3 reads TGTGCCAGCAGTTTTCCGGGACAGGGGGCAACTGAAGCTTTCTTT. It codes for CASSFPGQGATEAFF.

The chain couples TRBV5-1 to TRBJ2-1, with D unclear. The CDR3 has 16 amino acids. The ends were cut back, 7 bases at V and 0 bases at J, with 17 bases in the middle. From germline, CDR1 is SGHRS and CDR2 YFSETQ. CDR3 sequence (DNA): TGCGCCAGCTCTCGGGCGAGCTCGAGCTCCTACAATGAGCAGTTCTTC. It yields the protein CASSRASSSSYNEQFF.

On this clone itself: The sample carries other DNA sequences with the same CDR3. The chain employs TRBV18 and TRBJ1-2; 7 nucleotides agree with TRBD1. CDR1 is KGHSH, CDR2 LQKENI, per germline. V shed 3 bases and J 0 bases; nucleotides not matched to a gene: 1. The CDR3 covers 14 residues. The CDR3 coding sequence is TGTGCCAGCTCACCGGGACAGTCTAACTATGGCTACACCTTC. Translation gives CASSPGQSNYGYTF.

The chain has TRBV4-1 and TRBJ1-1; TRBD1 agrees at 7 bases. Germline CDR1 and CDR2: MGHRA and YSYEKL. This CDR3 is 14 amino acids long. V was clipped by 0 bases and J by 7 bases; unmatched bases: 5. CDR3 coding DNA: TGCGCCAGCAGCCAAGATCCAGGGGGGGTTGAAGCTTTCTTT. It specifies CASSQDPGGVEAFF.

This sequence joins TRBV2 and TRBJ1-2; D remains unclear. With 4 bases removed from V and 4 bases from J, the gap between germline ends came to 13 bases. Germline CDR1 reads SNHLY; CDR2 reads FYNNEI. The CDR3 has 14 amino acids. The CDR3: CASSAKREAYGYTF. The CDR3 nucleotides are TGTGCCAGCAGTGCCAAAAGGGAGGCCTATGGCTACACCTTC. The variable domain in full, with the rest retrieved from reference TRBV2 and TRBJ1-2, is EPEVTQTPSHQVTQMGQEVILRCVPISNHLYFYWYRQILGQKVEFLVSFYNNEISEKSEIFDDQFSVERPDGSNFTLKIRSTKLEDSAMYFCASSAKREAYGYTFGSGTRLTVV.

This rearrangement joins TRBV5-1 to TRBJ1-2, with D possibly TRBD1 on 6 matching bases. The V gene's germline CDR1 is SGHRS and CDR2 YFSETQ. The CDR3 length is 15 residues. Trimming removed 0 bases at V and 2 bases at J, with 11 bases between. CDR3 amino acids: CASSLDRVGNYGYTF. The CDR3 DNA reads TGCGCCAGCAGCTTGGACAGGGTAGGGAACTATGGCTACACCTTC.

The chain recombines TRBV19 with TRBJ1-3; D may be TRBD1 (6 bases). With 7 bases removed from V and 0 bases from J, the gap between germline ends came to 13 bases. The CDR3 totals 15 residues. From germline, CDR1 is LNHDA and CDR2 SQIVND (reference sequence). The CDR3 spells CASNPGQLSGNTIYF. The CDR3 DNA reads as TGTGCCAGTAACCCAGGACAGCTCTCTGGAAACACCATATATTTT.

The genes are TRBV6-6 and TRBJ2-3, with TRBD2 matching over 11 bases. The germline V gene has CDR1 MNHNY and CDR2 SVGAGI (reference sequence). V shed 2 bases, J shed 5 bases, and the junction held 6 bases outside the gene matches. The CDR3 loop spans 16 amino acids. The CDR3 nucleotides read TGTGCCAGCAGTTACGCGACTAGCGGGGCCCGAGATACGCAGTATTTT. Translating it yields CASSYATSGARDTQYF.

The chain employs TRBV19 and TRBJ2-2; either TRBD1 or TRBD2 may fit D (6 bases each). The germline V gene has CDR1 LNHDA and CDR2 SQIVND (reference sequence). The CDR3 is 14 amino acids. The V end lost 3 bases, the J end lost 6 bases, and 11 bases lay between the germline ends. The CDR3 protein is CASSIKGGAGELFF. The CDR3 nucleotides read TGTGCCAGTAGTATCAAGGGGGGCGCCGGGGAGCTGTTTTTT.

The chain combines TRBV2 with TRBJ1-6; maybe TRBD1 (6 bases). This CDR3 comprises 17 residues. V was trimmed by 3 bases and J by 0 bases, leaving 12 bases between them. Germline-derived CDR1 and CDR2 are SNHLY and FYNNEI. CDR3 in amino acids: CASSEGAGSSYNSPLHF. Written as DNA, the CDR3 is TGTGCCAGCAGTGAGGGGGCAGGCAGCTCCTATAATTCACCCCTCCACTTT. The whole variable domain, filled in from reference TRBV2 and TRBJ1-6, reads EPEVTQTPSHQVTQMGQEVILRCVPISNHLYFYWYRQILGQKVEFLVSFYNNEISEKSEIFDDQFSVERPDGSNFTLKIRSTKLEDSAMYFCASSEGAGSSYNSPLHFGNGTRLTVT.

The rearrangement links TRBV2 to TRBJ1-5; D may be TRBD1 (5 bases). V was cut by 5 bases and J by 3 bases, with 17 bases left in between. There are 16 residues in the CDR3. Germline CDR1 reads SNHLY; CDR2 reads FYNNEI. This CDR3 is CASSPGGLGDNQPQHF. The CDR3 nucleotides read TGTGCCAGCAGTCCTGGGGGATTGGGAGACAATCAGCCCCAGCATTTT. Full variable domain (missing parts from reference TRBV2 and TRBJ1-5): EPEVTQTPSHQVTQMGQEVILRCVPISNHLYFYWYRQILGQKVEFLVSFYNNEISEKSEIFDDQFSVERPDGSNFTLKIRSTKLEDSAMYFCASSPGGLGDNQPQHFGDGTRLSIL.

This sequence joins TRBV29-1 and TRBJ1-2; 9 nucleotides match TRBD1. J lost 5 bases, V lost 7 bases, and 5 bases had no gene match. The CDR3 has 12 amino acids. CDR1 SQVTM and CDR2 ANQGSEA come from the germline V gene. The CDR3 spells CSDTGGGYGYTF. The CDR3 bases are TGCAGCGACACAGGGGGCGGGTATGGCTACACCTTC. The full variable domain, completed using reference TRBV29-1 and TRBJ1-2, is SAVISQKPSRDICQRGTSLTIQCQVDSQVTMMFWYRQQPGQSLTLIATANQGSEATYESGFVIDKFPISRPNLTFSTLTVSNMSPEDSSIYLCSDTGGGYGYTFGSGTRLTVV.

The V and J genes are TRBV18 and TRBJ2-7, with a weak D call TRBD1 (5 bases). Germline values: CDR1 KGHSH, CDR2 LQKENI. There are 13 residues in the CDR3. V shed 2 bases and J shed 5 bases, with 10 bases lying between them. CDR3 protein: CASSPKGKHEQYF. CDR3 coding DNA: TGTGCCAGCTCACCAAAGGGGAAGCACGAGCAGTACTTC. Full variable domain (remainder filled in from reference TRBV18 and TRBJ2-7): NAGVMQNPRHLVRRRGQEARLRCSPMKGHSHVYWYRQLPEEGLKFMVYLQKENIIDESGMPKERFSAEFPKEGPSILRIQQVVRGDSAAYFCASSPKGKHEQYFGPGTRLTVT.

The rearrangement joins TRBV28 to TRBJ2-1; 12 bases agree with TRBD2. The CDR3 sequence is 17 residues long. V was clipped by 5 bases and J by 2 bases; unmatched bases: 7. Germline CDR1 reads MDHEN; CDR2 reads SYDVKM. Here the CDR3 DNA reads TGTGCCAGCAGTCTCCACGGACTAGCGGGGACCTACAATGAGCAGTTCTTC. Its translation is CASSLHGLAGTYNEQFF.

The V call is TRBV4-1, the J call TRBJ1-2; D not certain. The CDR3 has 15 residues. Trimming stripped 0 bases from V and 8 bases from J, with 16 bases between. CDR1 and CDR2 (germline): MGHRA, YSYEKL. CDR3 bases: TGCGCCAGCAGCCAAGAGGGAACCCCCGCAGGAGGCTACACCTTC. This translates into CASSQEGTPAGGYTF.

This chain links TRBV10-3 with TRBJ2-7; 12 positions agree with TRBD2. V was clipped by 6 bases and J by 10 bases; unmatched bases: 13. The CDR3 contains 15 residues. The germline CDR1 and CDR2 sequences are ENHRY and SYGVKD. Here the CDR3 DNA reads TGTGCCATCAGCCCCCGGACTAGCGGGAATTCTACTCAGTACTTC. Encoded protein: CAISPRTSGNSTQYF.